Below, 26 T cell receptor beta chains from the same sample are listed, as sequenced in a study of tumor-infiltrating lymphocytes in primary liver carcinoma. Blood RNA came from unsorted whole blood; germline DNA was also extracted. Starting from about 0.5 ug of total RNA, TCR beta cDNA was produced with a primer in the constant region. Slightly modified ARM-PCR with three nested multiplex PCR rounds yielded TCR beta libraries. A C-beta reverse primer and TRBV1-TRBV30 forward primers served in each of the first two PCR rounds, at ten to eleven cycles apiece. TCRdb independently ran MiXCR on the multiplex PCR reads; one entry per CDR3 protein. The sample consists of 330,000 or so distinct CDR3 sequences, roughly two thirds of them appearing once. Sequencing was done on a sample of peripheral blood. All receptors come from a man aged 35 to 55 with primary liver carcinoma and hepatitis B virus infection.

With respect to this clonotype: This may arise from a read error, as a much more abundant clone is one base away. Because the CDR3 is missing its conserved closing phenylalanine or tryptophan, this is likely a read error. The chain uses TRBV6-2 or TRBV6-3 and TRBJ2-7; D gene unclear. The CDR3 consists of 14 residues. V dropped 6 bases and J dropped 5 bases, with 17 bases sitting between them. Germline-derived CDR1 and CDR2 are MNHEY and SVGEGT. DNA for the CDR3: TGTGCCAGCAGCCCCGGGCAGCTTCCGAACGAGCAGTACCTC. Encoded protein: CASSPGQLPNEQYL.

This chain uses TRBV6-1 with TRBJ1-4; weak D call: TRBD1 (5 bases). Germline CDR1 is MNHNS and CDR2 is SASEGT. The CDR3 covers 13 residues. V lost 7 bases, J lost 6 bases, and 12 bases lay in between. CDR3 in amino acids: CASNAGGDEKLFF. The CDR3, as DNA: TGTGCCAGCAATGCAGGAGGGGATGAAAAACTGTTTTTT.

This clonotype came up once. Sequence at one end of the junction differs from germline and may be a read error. The CDR3 here is CASGYGGSLVYEQYF. CDR3 DNA: TGTGCCAGCGGTTATGGGGGTAGTTTGGTCTACGAGCAGTACTTC. The chain is built from TRBV6-5 and TRBJ2-7; perhaps D is TRBD1 or TRBD2 (5 bases each). Germline assignment: CDR1 MNHEY and CDR2 SVGAGI. CDR3 length: 15 amino acids.

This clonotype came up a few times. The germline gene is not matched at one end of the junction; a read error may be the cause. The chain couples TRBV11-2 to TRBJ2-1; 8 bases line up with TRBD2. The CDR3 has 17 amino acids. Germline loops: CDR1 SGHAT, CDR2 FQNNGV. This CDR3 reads CTSSSSLAAISYNGQFF. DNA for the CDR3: TGTACCAGCAGCTCCTCACTAGCGGCCATCTCCTACAATGGGCAGTTCTTC.

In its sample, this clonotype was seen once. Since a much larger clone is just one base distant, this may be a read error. CDR3 loop: CASSLVLAGVGDQFF. CDR3 sequence (DNA): TGTGCCAGCAGCTTGGTACTAGCGGGAGTGGGTGATCAGTTCTTC. V and J are TRBV5-4 and TRBJ2-1; 11 nucleotides match TRBD2. This CDR3 region has 15 residues. Germline V gene data show CDR1 as SGHNT and CDR2 as YYREEE (reference sequence). Losses at the gene ends were 0 bases for V and 13 bases for J; bases not matched to a gene: 9.

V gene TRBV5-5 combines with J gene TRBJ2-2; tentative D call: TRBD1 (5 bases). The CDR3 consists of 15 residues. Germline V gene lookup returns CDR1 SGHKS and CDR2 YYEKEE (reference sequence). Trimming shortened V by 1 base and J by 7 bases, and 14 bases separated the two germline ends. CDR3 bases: TGTGCCAGCAGCTTGTTCCAGGGATTAGGCGGGGAGCTGTTTTTT. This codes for CASSLFQGLGGELFF.

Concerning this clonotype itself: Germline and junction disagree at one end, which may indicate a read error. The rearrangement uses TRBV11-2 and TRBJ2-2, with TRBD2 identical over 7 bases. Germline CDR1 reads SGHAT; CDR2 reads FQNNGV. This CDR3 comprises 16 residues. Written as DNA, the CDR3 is TGTGCCGGCAGCTCCATAGCGGGTTGGAACGTCGGGGAGCTGTTTTTT. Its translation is CAGSSIAGWNVGELFF.

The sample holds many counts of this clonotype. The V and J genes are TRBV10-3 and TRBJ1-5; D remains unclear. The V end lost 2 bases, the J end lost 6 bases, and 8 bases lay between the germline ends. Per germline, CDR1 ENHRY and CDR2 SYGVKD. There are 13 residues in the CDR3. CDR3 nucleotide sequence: TGTGCCATCAGTGAGGGGGATAGTCAGCCCCAGCATTTT. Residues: CAISEGDSQPQHF.

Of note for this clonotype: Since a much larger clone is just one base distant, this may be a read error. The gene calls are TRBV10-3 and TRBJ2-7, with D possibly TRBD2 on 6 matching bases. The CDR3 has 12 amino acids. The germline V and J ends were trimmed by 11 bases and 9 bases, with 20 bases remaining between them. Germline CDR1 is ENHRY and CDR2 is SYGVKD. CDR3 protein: CASTAGGTVQYF. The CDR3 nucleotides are TGTGCCTCGACCGCCGGCGGGACCGTGCAGTACTTC.

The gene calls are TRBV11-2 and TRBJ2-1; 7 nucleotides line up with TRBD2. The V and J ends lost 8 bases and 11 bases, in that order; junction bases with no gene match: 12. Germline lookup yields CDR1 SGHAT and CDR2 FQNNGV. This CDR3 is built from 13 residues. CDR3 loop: CASGQTTSAKQFF. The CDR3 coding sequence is TGTGCCAGCGGCCAAACCACTAGCGCTAAGCAGTTCTTC.

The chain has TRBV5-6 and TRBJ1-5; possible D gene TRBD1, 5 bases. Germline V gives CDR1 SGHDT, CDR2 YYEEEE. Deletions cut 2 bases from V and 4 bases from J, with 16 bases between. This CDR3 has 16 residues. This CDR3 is CASSFWGTSRNQPQHF. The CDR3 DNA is TGTGCCAGCAGCTTTTGGGGGACCAGCAGAAATCAGCCCCAGCATTTT.

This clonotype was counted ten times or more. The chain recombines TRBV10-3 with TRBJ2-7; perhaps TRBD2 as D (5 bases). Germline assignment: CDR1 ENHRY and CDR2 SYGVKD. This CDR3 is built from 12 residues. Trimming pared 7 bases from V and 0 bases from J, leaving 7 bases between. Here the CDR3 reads CAITGSSYEQYF. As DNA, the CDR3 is TGTGCCATCACTGGGAGCTCCTACGAGCAGTACTTC.

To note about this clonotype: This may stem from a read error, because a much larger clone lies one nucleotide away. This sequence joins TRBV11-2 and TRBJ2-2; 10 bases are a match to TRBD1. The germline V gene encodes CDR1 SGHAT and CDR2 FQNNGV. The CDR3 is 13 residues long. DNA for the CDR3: TGTGCCACTGACAGGGGGCTTACCGCGGAGCGGTTTTTT. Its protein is CATDRGLTAERFF. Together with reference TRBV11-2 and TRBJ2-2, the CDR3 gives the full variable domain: EAGVAQSPRYKIIEKRQSVAFWCNPISGHATLYWYQQILGQGPKLLIQFQNNGVVDDSQLPKDRFSAERLKGVDSTLKIQPAKLEDSAVYLCATDRGLTAERFFGEGSRLTVL.

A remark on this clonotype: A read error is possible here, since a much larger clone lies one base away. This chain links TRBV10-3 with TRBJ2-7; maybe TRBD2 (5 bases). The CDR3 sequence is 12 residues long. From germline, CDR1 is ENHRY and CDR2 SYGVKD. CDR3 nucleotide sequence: TGTGCCATCAATAGTGGAGACTACAAGCAGTACTTC. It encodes CAINSGDYKQYF.

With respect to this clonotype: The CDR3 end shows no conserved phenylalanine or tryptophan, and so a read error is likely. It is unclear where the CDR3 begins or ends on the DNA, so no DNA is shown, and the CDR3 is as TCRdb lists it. The CDR3 loop reads CASSLATTAAPFHL. The rearrangement joins TRBV11-2 to TRBJ1-6. The CDR3 extends over 14 residues, inclusive of both ends. The germline V gene encodes CDR1 SGHAT and CDR2 FQNNGV.

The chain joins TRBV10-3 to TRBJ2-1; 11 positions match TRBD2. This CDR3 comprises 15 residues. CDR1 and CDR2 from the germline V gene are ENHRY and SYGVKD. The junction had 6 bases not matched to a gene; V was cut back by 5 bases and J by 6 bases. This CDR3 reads CAISFTSGSPNEQFF. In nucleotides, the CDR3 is TGTGCCATCAGTTTCACTAGCGGGAGTCCCAATGAGCAGTTCTTC.

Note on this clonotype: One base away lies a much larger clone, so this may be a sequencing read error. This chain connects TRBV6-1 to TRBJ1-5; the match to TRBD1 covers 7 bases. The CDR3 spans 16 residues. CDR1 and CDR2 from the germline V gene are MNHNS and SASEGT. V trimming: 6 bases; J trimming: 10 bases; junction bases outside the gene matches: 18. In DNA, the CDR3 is TGTGCCAGCAGCGCTTCGGGAGGGGGCATTAAACACCCCCAGCATTTT. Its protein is CASSASGGGIKHPQHF.

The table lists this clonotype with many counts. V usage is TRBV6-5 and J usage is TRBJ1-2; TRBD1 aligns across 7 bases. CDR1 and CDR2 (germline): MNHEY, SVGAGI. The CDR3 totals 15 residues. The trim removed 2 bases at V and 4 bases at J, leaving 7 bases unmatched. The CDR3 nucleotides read TGTGCCAGCAGTTACGGACCCCAGGGGGGCTATGGCTACACCTTC. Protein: CASSYGPQGGYGYTF.

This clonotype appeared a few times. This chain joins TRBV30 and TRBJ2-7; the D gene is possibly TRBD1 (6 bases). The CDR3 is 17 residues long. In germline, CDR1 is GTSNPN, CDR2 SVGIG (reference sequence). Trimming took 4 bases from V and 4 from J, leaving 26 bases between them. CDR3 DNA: TGTGCCTGGATATCCCCGGGGATCCAGGGGCCCCTTTACGAGCAGTACTTC. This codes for CAWISPGIQGPLYEQYF.

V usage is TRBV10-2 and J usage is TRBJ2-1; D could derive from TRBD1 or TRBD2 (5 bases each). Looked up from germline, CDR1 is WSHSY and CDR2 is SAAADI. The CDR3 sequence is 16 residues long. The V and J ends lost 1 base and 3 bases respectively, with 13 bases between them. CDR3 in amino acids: CASSEFGTALYNEQFF. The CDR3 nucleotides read TGCGCCAGCAGTGAGTTCGGGACCGCGCTCTACAATGAGCAGTTCTTC.

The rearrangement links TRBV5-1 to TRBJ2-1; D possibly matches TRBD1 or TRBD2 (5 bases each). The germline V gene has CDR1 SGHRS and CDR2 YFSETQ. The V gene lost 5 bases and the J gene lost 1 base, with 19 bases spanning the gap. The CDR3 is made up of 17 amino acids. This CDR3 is CASRGQGRGWSYNEQFF. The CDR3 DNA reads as TGCGCCAGCAGAGGACAAGGTCGGGGATGGTCCTACAATGAGCAGTTCTTC.

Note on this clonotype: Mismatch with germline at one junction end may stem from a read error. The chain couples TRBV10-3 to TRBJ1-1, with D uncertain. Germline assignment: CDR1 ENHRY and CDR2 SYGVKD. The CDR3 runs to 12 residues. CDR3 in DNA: TGTGCCGCCAGCCAGACGAACACTGAAGCTTCCTTT. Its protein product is CAASQTNTEASF.

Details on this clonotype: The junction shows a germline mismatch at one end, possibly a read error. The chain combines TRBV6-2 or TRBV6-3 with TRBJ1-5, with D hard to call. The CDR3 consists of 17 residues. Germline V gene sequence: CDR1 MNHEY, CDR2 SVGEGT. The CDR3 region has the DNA TGTGCCGGCAGTTACTCATCTCGGCGGACTGTTAATCAGCCCCAGCATTTT. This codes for CAGSYSSRRTVNQPQHF.

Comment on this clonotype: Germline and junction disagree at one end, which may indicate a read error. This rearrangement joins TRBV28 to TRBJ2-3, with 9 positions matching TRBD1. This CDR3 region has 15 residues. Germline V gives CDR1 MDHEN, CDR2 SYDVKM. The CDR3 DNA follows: TGTGCCAGCAGCTCCCGGGACAGGGATGGGGATATGCAGTATTTT. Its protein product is CASSSRDRDGDMQYF.

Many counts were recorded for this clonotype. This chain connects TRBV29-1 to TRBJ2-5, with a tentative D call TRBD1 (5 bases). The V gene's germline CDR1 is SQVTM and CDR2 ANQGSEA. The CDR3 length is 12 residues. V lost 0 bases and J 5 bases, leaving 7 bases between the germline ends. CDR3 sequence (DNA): TGCAGCGTTGAAGATAACAGGGAGACCCAGTACTTC. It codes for CSVEDNRETQYF. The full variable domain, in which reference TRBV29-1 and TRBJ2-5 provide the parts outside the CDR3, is SAVISQKPSRDICQRGTSLTIQCQVDSQVTMMFWYRQQPGQSLTLIATANQGSEATYESGFVIDKFPISRPNLTFSTLTVSNMSPEDSSIYLCSVEDNRETQYFGPGTRLLVL.

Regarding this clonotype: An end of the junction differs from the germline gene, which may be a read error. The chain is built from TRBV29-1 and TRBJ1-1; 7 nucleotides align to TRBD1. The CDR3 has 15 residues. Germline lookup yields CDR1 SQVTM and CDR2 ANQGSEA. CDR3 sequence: CSVPGQTEGGTEAFF. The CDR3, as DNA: TGTAGCGTACCGGGACAGACCGAAGGAGGCACTGAAGCTTTCTTT.